The 5 T cell receptor beta chains given below trace back to one sample, sequenced in a study of response to subunit inactivated influenza vaccine. TCRdb fed the RT-PCR reads into MiXCR, producing one record per CDR3 protein. Of 500,000 to 700,000 distinct CDR3 sequences in the sample, approximately 20% were seen once. This sample was also put to use in a study of T cells expressing NK-cell markers. That study adds: 5'RACE template switching built TCR beta cDNA with unique molecular identifiers.

The source material was CD4+ T cells sorted from PBMCs, sampled 12 days after vaccination. The source is a man aged 50 to 60 who received an inactivated influenza vaccine.

The J gene is TRBJ2-2, the V gene TRBV29-1; 8 bases are a match to TRBD1. After removal of 7 bases from V and 0 bases from J, the junction contained 1 base not matched to a gene. The germline V gene has CDR1 SQVTM and CDR2 ANQGSEA. The CDR3 sequence is 13 residues long. The CDR3 nucleotides are TGCAGCGCGGGACAGGCGAACACCGGGGAGCTGTTTTTT. Encoded protein: CSAGQANTGELFF.

This clonotype came up a few times. This chain uses TRBV7-2 with TRBJ2-3; 9 nucleotides agree with TRBD2. V was clipped by 4 bases and J by 5 bases; unmatched bases: 4. In germline, CDR1 is SGHTA, CDR2 FQGNSA. CDR3 length equals 14 residues. CDR3 sequence (DNA): TGTGCCAGCAGCTGGCGGGGGGGCCTAGATACGCAGTATTTT. Amino acid sequence: CASSWRGGLDTQYF.

The J gene is TRBJ1-2, the V gene TRBV3-1; D ambiguous. The CDR3 has 13 residues. Trimming shortened V by 3 bases and J by 0 bases, and 5 bases separated the two germline ends. Per germline, CDR1 LGHDT and CDR2 YNNKEL (reference sequence). The CDR3 region has the DNA TGTGCCAGCAGCCAGCAGGCTAACTATGGCTACACCTTC. Translation: CASSQQANYGYTF.

The chain recombines TRBV9 with TRBJ2-2; no clear D. V was trimmed by 0 bases and J by 0 bases, leaving 6 bases between them. The CDR3 contains 15 residues. Germline V CDR1 and CDR2: SGDLS, YYNGEE. The CDR3, as DNA: TGTGCCAGCAGCGTAGGGAGCGCGAACACCGGGGAGCTGTTTTTT. Residues: CASSVGSANTGELFF.

There are a few counts of this clonotype. V gene TRBV5-1 combines with J gene TRBJ2-7, with D perhaps matching TRBD1 or TRBD2 (6 bases each). Germline lookup yields CDR1 SGHRS and CDR2 YFSETQ. Trimming pared 0 bases from V and 6 bases from J, leaving 10 bases between. This CDR3 has 13 residues. DNA of the CDR3: TGCGCCAGCAGCTTGGGGGGGGCATCCGAGCAGTACTTC. Protein: CASSLGGASEQYF.